These 12 T cell receptor beta chains share one sample of origin, sequenced in a study of blood T cells in healthy people across ages (dated by TCRdb to about 2015). The library was prepared using 5' RACE. This sample was sequenced with an Illumina HiSeq 2500. The second PCR ran for roughly 7 to 11 cycles and used a J-beta primer mix along with a sample-barcoded 5' primer. TCRdb trimmed public reads at Q25 via fastp, called clones via MiXCR and kept in-frame beta chains. Every distinct CDR3 protein forms one entry, paired with its most common genes and DNA. In all, the sample holds about 620,000 distinct CDR3 sequences, and around 50% of those were seen once. About 13% of the sample belongs to the ten largest clones. Source material: blood. All receptors come from a woman of 80 years or more in good health.

The chain carries TRBV2 and TRBJ1-4, with D hard to call. The CDR3 sequence is 14 residues long. CDR1 SNHLY and CDR2 FYNNEI come from the germline V gene. The V gene lost 7 bases and the J gene lost 4 bases, with 13 bases spanning the gap. CDR3 protein: CASTVRTDNEKLFF. CDR3 in DNA: TGTGCCAGCACTGTGAGAACAGATAATGAAAAACTGTTTTTT.

This clonotype has ten or more counts. The genes are TRBV7-3 and TRBJ2-1; 9 bases align to TRBD1. CDR1 SGHTA and CDR2 FQGTGA come from the germline V gene. V was clipped by 1 base and J by 7 bases; unmatched bases: 8. This CDR3 has 16 amino acids. The chain's CDR3 is CASSLMASTGGNEQFF. Written as DNA, the CDR3 is TGTGCCAGCAGCTTAATGGCTTCGACAGGGGGTAATGAGCAGTTCTTC.

The chain combines TRBV5-1 with TRBJ2-3; TRBD1 matches at 10 bases. The germline V gene has CDR1 SGHRS and CDR2 YFSETQ. V shed 3 bases and J 4 bases; nucleotides not matched to a gene: 8. The CDR3 length is 16 residues. This CDR3 is CASSSPGQGIPDTQYF. CDR3 DNA: TGCGCCAGCAGCTCACCGGGACAGGGGATACCAGATACGCAGTATTTT. The full variable domain, in which reference TRBV5-1 and TRBJ2-3 provide the parts outside the CDR3, is KAGVTQTPRYLIKTRGQQVTLSCSPISGHRSVSWYQQTPGQGLQFLFEYFSETQRNKGNFPGRFSGRQFSNSRSEMNVSTLELGDSALYLCASSSPGQGIPDTQYFGPGTRLTVL.

The genes are TRBV20-1 and TRBJ2-3, with D perhaps matching TRBD2 (6 bases). This CDR3 has 15 residues. V lost 5 bases and J lost 0, with 15 bases in between. The germline V gene encodes CDR1 DFQATT and CDR2 SNEGSKA (reference sequence). CDR3 protein: CSAGTGTPSTDTQYF. The DNA of the CDR3 is TGCAGTGCTGGAACCGGGACTCCTAGCACAGATACGCAGTATTTT.

The rearrangement uses TRBV9 and TRBJ2-3; D remains unclear. CDR3 length: 14 residues. Germline V gene sequence: CDR1 SGDLS, CDR2 YYNGEE. Trimming took 4 bases from V and 5 from J, leaving 14 bases between them. The DNA of the CDR3 is TGTGCCAGCAGCCCTCGTACATTTGAAGATACGCAGTATTTT. Amino acid sequence: CASSPRTFEDTQYF.

V usage is TRBV28 and J usage is TRBJ1-5; D gene uncertain. The CDR3 is made up of 13 amino acids. Germline V gives CDR1 MDHEN, CDR2 SYDVKM. Between the trimmed V and J ends, which lost 3 bases and 5 bases, there was a span of 8 bases. In DNA, the CDR3 is TGTGCCAGCAGTTTTCAAGGGTATCAGCCCCAGCATTTT. This sequence encodes CASSFQGYQPQHF.

This chain links TRBV27 with TRBJ2-1; TRBD2 might be the D (6 bases). Near its end, the DNA agrees better with TRBJ2-7, so the J call may be wrong. The CDR3 extends over 15 amino acids. Per the germline V gene, CDR1 is MNHEY and CDR2 is SMNVEV (reference sequence). This chain's CDR3 is CASSALGGSYNEQYF. In nucleotides, the CDR3 is TGTGCCAGCAGTGCCCTGGGGGGTTCCTACAATGAGCAGTACTTC.

A remark on this clonotype: The conserved closing phenylalanine or tryptophan is absent in this CDR3, likely reflecting a read error. The chain uses TRBV2 and TRBJ2-1; 14 bases are a match to TRBD2. CDR3 length: 15 amino acids. V dropped 6 bases and J dropped 10; count of bases not matched to a gene: 8. Per the germline V gene, CDR1 is SNHLY and CDR2 is FYNNEI. The CDR3 region has the DNA TGTGCCAGCAGCACCGGGACTAGCGGGGGAATGGAGCAGTTCTTG. Its translation is CASSTGTSGGMEQFL.

The CDR3 bases are TGTGCCAGCAGCTTAGACCTAGGGGCCCCGAACACTGAAGCTTTCTTT. Translating gives CASSLDLGAPNTEAFF. J is TRBJ1-1 and V is TRBV7-2; tentatively, D is TRBD1 (5 bases). The CDR3 extends over 16 amino acids. V lost 1 base, J lost 1 base, and 13 bases lay in between. Germline-derived CDR1 and CDR2 are SGHTA and FQGNSA.

This clonotype was observed many times. The V gene is TRBV7-2, the J gene TRBJ2-3, with D unresolved. The V gene's germline CDR1 is SGHTA and CDR2 FQGNSA. The V gene lost 2 bases and the J gene lost 6 bases, with 9 bases spanning the gap. CDR3 size: 13 residues. Here the CDR3 reads CASSLPVKDTQYF. The CDR3 nucleotides are TGTGCCAGCAGCTTACCTGTCAAGGATACGCAGTATTTT. Looking up the rest from reference TRBV7-2 and TRBJ2-3 gives the full variable domain: GAGVSQSPSNKVTEKGKDVELRCDPISGHTALYWYRQSLGQGLEFLIYFQGNSAPDKSGLPSDRFSAERTGGSVSTLTIQRTQQEDSAVYLCASSLPVKDTQYFGPGTRLTVL.

This sequence joins TRBV7-9 and TRBJ1-1, with 10 bases that match TRBD1. The germline gives CDR1 SEHNR, CDR2 FQNEAQ (reference sequence). CDR3 length equals 16 residues. Trimming took 0 bases from V and 4 from J; bases not matched to a gene: 5. CDR3: CASSLAEGQGTTEAFF. CDR3 nucleotides: TGTGCCAGCAGCTTAGCGGAGGGACAGGGGACCACTGAAGCTTTCTTT. Full variable domain (outside the CDR3, taken from reference TRBV7-9 and TRBJ1-1): DTGVSQNPRHKITKRGQNVTFRCDPISEHNRLYWYRQTLGQGPEFLTYFQNEAQLEKSRLLSDRFSAERPKGSFSTLEIQRTEQGDSAMYLCASSLAEGQGTTEAFFGQGTRLTVV.

This clonotype was found a few times. A much larger clone sits a single nucleotide away, making a read error possible. The chain couples TRBV5-1 to TRBJ2-7; D possibly matches TRBD1 or TRBD2 (6 bases each). CDR1 and CDR2 from the germline V gene are SGHRS and YFSETQ. V gave up 4 bases and J gave up 7 bases, with 24 bases separating them. There are 16 residues in the CDR3. CDR3 loop: CASSADGGIAYNEQYF. CDR3 bases: TGCGCCAGCAGCGCGGACGGGGGCATTGCCTACAATGAGCAGTACTTC.